This T cell receptor beta chain was obtained from a study of blood T cell repertoires in COVID-19. The CDR3 length is 13 residues. Some clones are missing from TCRdb's copy, which holds only in-frame ones; the method was immunoSEQ multiplex PCR. The sample yields under 400,000 clones, about 90% seen once. The V gene is TRBV12-2, the J gene TRBJ2-2; the DNA was not compared with TRBD1, the D call given in the table. TRBV12-2 is assigned pseudogene status. This TCR was recovered from a man aged 18 to 30 with active or convalescent COVID-19. Sequences were obtained from peripheral blood. The CDR3 nucleotides read TGTGAGGGGTCGGACCCACTCACCGGGGAGCTGTTTTTT. It encodes CEGSDPLTGELFF.